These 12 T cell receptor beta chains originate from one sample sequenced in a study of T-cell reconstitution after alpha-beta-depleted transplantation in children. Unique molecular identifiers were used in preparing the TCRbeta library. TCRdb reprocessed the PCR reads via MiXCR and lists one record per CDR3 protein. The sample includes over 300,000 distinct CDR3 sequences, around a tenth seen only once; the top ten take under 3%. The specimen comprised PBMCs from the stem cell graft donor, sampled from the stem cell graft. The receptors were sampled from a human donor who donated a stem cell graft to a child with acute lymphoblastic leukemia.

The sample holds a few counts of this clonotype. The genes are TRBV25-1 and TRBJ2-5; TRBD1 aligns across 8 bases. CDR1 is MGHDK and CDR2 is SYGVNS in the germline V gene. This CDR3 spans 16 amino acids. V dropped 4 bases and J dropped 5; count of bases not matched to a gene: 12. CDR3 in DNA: TGTGCCAGCAGTGGAACCTGGACAGGGAGCTTGGAGACCCAGTACTTC. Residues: CASSGTWTGSLETQYF.

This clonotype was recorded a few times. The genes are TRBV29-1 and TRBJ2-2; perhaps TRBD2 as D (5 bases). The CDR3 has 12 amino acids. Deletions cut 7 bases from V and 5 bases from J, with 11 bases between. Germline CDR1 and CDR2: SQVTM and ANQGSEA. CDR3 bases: TGCAGCGGCAAGGACTGGACCGGGGAGCTGTTTTTT. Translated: CSGKDWTGELFF.

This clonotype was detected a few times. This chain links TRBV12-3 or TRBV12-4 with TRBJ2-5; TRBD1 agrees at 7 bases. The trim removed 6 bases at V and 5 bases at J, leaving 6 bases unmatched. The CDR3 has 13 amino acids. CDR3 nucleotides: TGTGCCAGCAGGCATACAGGGGCTGAGACCCAGTACTTC. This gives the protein CASRHTGAETQYF.

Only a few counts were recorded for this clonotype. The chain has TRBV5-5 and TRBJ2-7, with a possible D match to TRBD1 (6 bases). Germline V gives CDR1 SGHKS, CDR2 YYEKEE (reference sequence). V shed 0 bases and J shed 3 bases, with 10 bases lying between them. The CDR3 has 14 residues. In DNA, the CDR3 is TGTGCCAGCAGCTTGGCAGGGGTTGTCTACGAGCAGTACTTC. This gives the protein CASSLAGVVYEQYF.

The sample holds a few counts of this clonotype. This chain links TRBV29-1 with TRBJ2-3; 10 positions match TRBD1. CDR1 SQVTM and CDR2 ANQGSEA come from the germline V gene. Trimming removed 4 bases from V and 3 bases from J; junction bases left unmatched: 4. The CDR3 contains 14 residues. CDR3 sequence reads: CSVATGQGTDTQYF. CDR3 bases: TGCAGCGTTGCCACGGGACAGGGGACAGATACGCAGTATTTT.

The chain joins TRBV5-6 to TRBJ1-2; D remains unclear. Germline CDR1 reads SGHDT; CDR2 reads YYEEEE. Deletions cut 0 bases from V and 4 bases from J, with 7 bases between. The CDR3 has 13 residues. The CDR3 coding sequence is TGTGCCAGCAGCTTGGTTCCGACCTATGGCTACACCTTC. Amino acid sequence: CASSLVPTYGYTF.

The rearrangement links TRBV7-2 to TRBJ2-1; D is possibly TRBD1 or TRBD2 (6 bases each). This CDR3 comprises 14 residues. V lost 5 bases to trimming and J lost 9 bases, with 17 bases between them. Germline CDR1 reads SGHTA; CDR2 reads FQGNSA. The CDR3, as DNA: TGTGCCAGCAGCCGGGCGGGACATACGGGTGAGCAGTTCTTC. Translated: CASSRAGHTGEQFF.

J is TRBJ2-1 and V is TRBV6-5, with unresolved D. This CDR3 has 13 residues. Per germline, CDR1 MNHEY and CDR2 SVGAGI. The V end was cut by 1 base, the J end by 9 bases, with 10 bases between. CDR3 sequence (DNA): TGTGCCAGCAGTTACTTGGGTGGGCCTGAGCAGTTCTTC. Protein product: CASSYLGGPEQFF.

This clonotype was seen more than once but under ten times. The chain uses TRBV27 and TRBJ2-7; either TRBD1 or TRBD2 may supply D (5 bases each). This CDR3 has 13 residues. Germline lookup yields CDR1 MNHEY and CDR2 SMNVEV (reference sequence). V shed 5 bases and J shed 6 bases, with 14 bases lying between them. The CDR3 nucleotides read TGTGCCAGCAGTATCAGAGGGGTGGCCGAGCAGTACTTC. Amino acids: CASSIRGVAEQYF.

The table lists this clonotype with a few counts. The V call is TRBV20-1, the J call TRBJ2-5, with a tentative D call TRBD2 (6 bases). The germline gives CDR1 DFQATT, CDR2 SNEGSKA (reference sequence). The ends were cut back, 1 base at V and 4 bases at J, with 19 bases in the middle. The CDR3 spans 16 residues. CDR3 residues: CSARAVSGVVSETQYF. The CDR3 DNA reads TGCAGTGCTAGAGCGGTGTCGGGAGTAGTATCAGAGACCCAGTACTTC.

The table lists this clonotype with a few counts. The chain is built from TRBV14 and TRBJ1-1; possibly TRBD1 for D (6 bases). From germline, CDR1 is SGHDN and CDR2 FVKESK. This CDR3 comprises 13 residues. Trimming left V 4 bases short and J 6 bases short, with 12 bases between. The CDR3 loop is CASSPTGTAEAFF. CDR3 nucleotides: TGTGCCAGCAGCCCGACAGGAACAGCTGAAGCTTTCTTT.

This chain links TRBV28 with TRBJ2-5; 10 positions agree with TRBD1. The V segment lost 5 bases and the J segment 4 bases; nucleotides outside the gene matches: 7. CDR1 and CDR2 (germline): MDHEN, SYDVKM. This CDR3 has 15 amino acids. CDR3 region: CASSIADRGGETQYF. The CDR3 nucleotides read TGTGCCAGCAGTATTGCGGACAGGGGGGGAGAGACCCAGTACTTC.